This T cell receptor beta chain emerged from a study of T cells in Graves' hyperthyroidism and ophthalmopathy. This clonotype was detected a few times. CDR3 length equals 15 residues. V dropped 2 bases and J dropped 10 bases, with 20 bases sitting between them. Germline assignment: CDR1 MDHEN and CDR2 SYDVKM. Amplified TCR beta CDR3 regions derived from RNA transcripts. The HTBI primer set was used in a first-round RT-PCR of the TCR CDR3. TCRdb used MiXCR to reprocess the multiplex PCR reads, holding one entry per CDR3 protein. Among hundreds of thousands of distinct CDR3 sequences listed, 15% to 20% were seen once.

This TCR was sampled from a woman aged 18 to 35 with Graves' hyperthyroidism. The gene calls are TRBV28 and TRBJ1-1; a weak D match, TRBD1 (5 bases). What was sequenced was blood. CDR3 in amino acids: CASSLPSGPHWGAFF. The CDR3 DNA is TGTGCCAGCAGTTTACCCTCGGGGCCCCATTGGGGAGCTTTCTTT.